This TCR beta chain was sequenced for a study of regulatory T cells in long-lasting Graves disease. Time point in this sample: newly diagnosed GD, antithyroid drugs for less than 3 months. Generation of the TCR library employed RNA extracted from PBMCs. HTBI primers from iRepertoire and Arm-PCR of CDR3 regions yielded the TCR beta libraries. Via MiXCR, TCRdb re-called the multiplex PCR reads, giving one row per CDR3 protein. Seen here are around 500,000 distinct CDR3 sequences, 15% to 20% observed once, and the top ten hold roughly 25%. The CDR3 spans 13 residues. V lost 0 bases and J 5 bases, leaving 5 bases between the germline ends. CDR1 is MGHRA and CDR2 is YSYEKL in the germline V gene. This clonotype occurred many times. These data also featured in a second study, about T cells in Graves' hyperthyroidism and ophthalmopathy.

The sequence was collected from a woman aged 35-60 years with Graves disease. The chain joins TRBV4-1 to TRBJ1-5, with no clear D. Specimen: peripheral blood mononuclear cells (PBMCs), collected at new diagnosis, from a patient treated with antithyroid drugs. CDR3 sequence (DNA): TGCGCCAGCAGCCAAGATGGGGATCAGCCCCAGCATTTT. It translates to CASSQDGDQPQHF.